This passage covers 10 T cell receptor beta chains from one sample sequenced in a study of CD4 T cells in relation to SARS-CoV-2 and coronaviruses. Sequenced by immunoSEQ multiplex PCR; TCRdb stores in-frame clones only, minus some. The table shows 23,000 or so clones, with about 80% occurring only once. Their specific antigens are unknown. Unexposed donor CD4+ T cells date from about 2011-2018, before the COVID-19 pandemic. The cells were cultured for approximately 10 days before CD4+ T cells were isolated. Sequencing was performed on CD4+ T cells from PBMCs, cultured in vitro. The receptor source for this set is a human donor in good health.

Here the CDR3 DNA reads TGTGCCTGGAGCAGTAGTCTCCCACTTATGAACACTGAAGCTTTCTTT. The encoded protein is CAWSSSLPLMNTEAFF. The chain links TRBV30 to TRBJ1-1, with D hard to call. Deletions cut 3 bases from V and 0 bases from J, with 17 bases between. This CDR3 is 16 amino acids long. The germline gives CDR1 GTSNPN, CDR2 SVGIG (reference sequence).

The chain recombines TRBV6-1 with TRBJ1-5, with 8 bases matching TRBD1. The V gene end was trimmed by 4 bases and the J gene end by 0 bases; junction bases not matched to a gene: 11. Per germline, CDR1 MNHNS and CDR2 SASEGT. The CDR3 consists of 18 residues. The CDR3 loop is CASSGNGGQVYSNQPQHF. CDR3 sequence (DNA): TGTGCCAGCAGTGGAAACGGGGGACAGGTTTATAGCAATCAGCCCCAGCATTTT.

There are a few counts of this clone. The rearrangement links TRBV29-1 to TRBJ1-6, with D perhaps matching TRBD1 (5 bases). CDR3 size: 12 residues. The V end lost 5 bases, the J end lost 10 bases, and 12 bases lay between the germline ends. Germline CDR1 SQVTM, CDR2 ANQGSEA. The CDR3 bases are TGCAGCGTTAGGGCAGGGAAGTCACCCCTCCACTTT. Translation: CSVRAGKSPLHF. The full variable domain, its missing parts supplied by reference TRBV29-1 and TRBJ1-6, is SAVISQKPSRDICQRGTSLTIQCQVDSQVTMMFWYRQQPGQSLTLIATANQGSEATYESGFVIDKFPISRPNLTFSTLTVSNMSPEDSSIYLCSVRAGKSPLHFGNGTRLTVT.

This sequence joins TRBV19 and TRBJ1-5, with D uncertain. This CDR3 comprises 13 residues. The V end was cut by 3 bases, the J end by 6 bases, with 9 bases between. The V gene's germline CDR1 is LNHDA and CDR2 SQIVND (reference sequence). DNA of the CDR3: TGTGCCAGTAGTATCAGCTGGGGTCAGCCCCAGCATTTT. Amino acids: CASSISWGQPQHF.

The V gene is TRBV7-3, the J gene TRBJ2-5; the match to TRBD2 covers 10 bases. Germline trimming cut 5 bases from V and 4 bases from J; bases unmatched to any gene: 4. Germline CDR1 and CDR2: SGHTA and FQGTGA. The CDR3 contains 14 residues. The CDR3 DNA reads TGTGCCAGCAGCCCACTAGCGGGAAGAGAGACCCAGTACTTC. Translated, it gives CASSPLAGRETQYF.

The chain couples TRBV10-1 to TRBJ2-1; 9 positions match TRBD2. This CDR3 is 13 amino acids long. CDR1 is WNHNN, CDR2 SYGVQD, per germline (reference sequence). The V gene end was trimmed by 3 bases and the J gene end by 15 bases; junction bases not matched to a gene: 9. The CDR3 nucleotides read TGCGCCAGCAGTGAAGGTCCGGGACTAGCTTTGTTCTTC. This translates into CASSEGPGLALFF.

The V gene is TRBV27, the J gene TRBJ2-1; 9 bases match TRBD2. Germline values: CDR1 MNHEY, CDR2 SMNVEV (reference sequence). The CDR3 has 18 residues. V was pared by 0 bases and J by 0 bases, with 6 bases of the junction left unmatched. DNA for the CDR3: TGTGCCAGCAGTTTATCTCAGCGCGGGAGGGGCTCCTACAATGAGCAGTTCTTC. This codes for CASSLSQRGRGSYNEQFF.

The gene calls are TRBV6-5 and TRBJ2-6; D ambiguous. The germline V and J ends were trimmed by 7 bases and 0 bases, with 7 bases remaining between them. From germline, CDR1 is MNHEY and CDR2 SVGAGI. CDR3 length: 14 amino acids. CDR3 amino acids: CASKMSSGANVLTF. The CDR3 DNA follows: TGTGCCAGCAAAATGAGCTCTGGGGCCAACGTCCTGACTTTC.

The chain joins TRBV6-6 to TRBJ1-1; D uncertain. The CDR3 spans 13 residues. V was shortened by 2 bases and J by 5 bases, with 9 bases between the two germline ends. CDR1 and CDR2 from the germline V gene are MNHNY and SVGAGI (reference sequence). The CDR3: CASSYEVRTEAFF. In nucleotides, the CDR3 is TGTGCCAGCAGTTACGAGGTTCGGACTGAAGCTTTCTTT.

The sample holds a few counts of this clone. The rearrangement joins TRBV28 to TRBJ2-3; D gene uncertain. In germline, CDR1 is MDHEN, CDR2 SYDVKM. The V gene lost 5 bases and the J gene lost 0 bases, with 6 bases spanning the gap. The CDR3 length is 13 residues. The CDR3 DNA reads as TGTGCCAGCAGTAGCCCTAGCACAGATACGCAGTATTTT. This gives the protein CASSSPSTDTQYF.